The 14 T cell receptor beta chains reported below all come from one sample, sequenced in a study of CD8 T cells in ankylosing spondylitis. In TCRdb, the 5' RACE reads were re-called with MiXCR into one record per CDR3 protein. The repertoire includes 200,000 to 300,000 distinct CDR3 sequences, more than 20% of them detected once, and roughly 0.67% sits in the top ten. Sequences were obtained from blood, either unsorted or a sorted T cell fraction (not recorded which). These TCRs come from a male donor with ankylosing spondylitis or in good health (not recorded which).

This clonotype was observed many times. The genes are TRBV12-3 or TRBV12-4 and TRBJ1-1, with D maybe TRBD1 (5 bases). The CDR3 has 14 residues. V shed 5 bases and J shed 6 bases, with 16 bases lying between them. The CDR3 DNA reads TGTGCCAGCAGTCCCCTCCGAGGGACGGCTGAAGCTTTCTTT. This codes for CASSPLRGTAEAFF.

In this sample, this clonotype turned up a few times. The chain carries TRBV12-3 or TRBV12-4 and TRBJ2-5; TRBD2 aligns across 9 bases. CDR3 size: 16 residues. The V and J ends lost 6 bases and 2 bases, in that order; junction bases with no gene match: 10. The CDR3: CASSPRGGRKQETQYF. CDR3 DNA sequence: TGTGCCAGCAGCCCGCGGGGGGGCCGTAAGCAAGAGACCCAGTACTTC.

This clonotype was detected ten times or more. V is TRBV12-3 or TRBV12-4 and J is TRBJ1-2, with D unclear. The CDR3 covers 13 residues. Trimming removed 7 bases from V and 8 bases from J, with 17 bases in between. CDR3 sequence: CASTKLVERGYTF. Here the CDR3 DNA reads TGTGCCAGCACTAAACTCGTAGAGAGGGGCTACACCTTC.

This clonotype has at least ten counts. The CDR3 coding sequence is TGCGCCAGCAGAAGTACAGGGGTAGAGACCCAGTACTTC. Amino acid sequence: CASRSTGVETQYF. This chain connects TRBV5-1 to TRBJ2-5, with 7 bases identical to TRBD1. This CDR3 comprises 13 residues. The V and J ends lost 5 bases and 4 bases, in that order; junction bases with no gene match: 5. Germline CDR1 SGHRS, CDR2 YFSETQ.

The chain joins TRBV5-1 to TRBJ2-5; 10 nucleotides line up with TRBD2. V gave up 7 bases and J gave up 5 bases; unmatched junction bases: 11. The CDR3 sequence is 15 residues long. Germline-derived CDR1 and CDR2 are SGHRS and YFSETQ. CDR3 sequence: CASGGPGTSAETQYF. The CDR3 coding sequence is TGCGCCAGCGGGGGCCCCGGGACTAGCGCCGAGACCCAGTACTTC.

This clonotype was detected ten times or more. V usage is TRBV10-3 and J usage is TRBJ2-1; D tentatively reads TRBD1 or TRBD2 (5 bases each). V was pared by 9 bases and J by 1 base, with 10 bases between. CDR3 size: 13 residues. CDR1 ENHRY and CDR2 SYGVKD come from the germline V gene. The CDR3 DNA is TGTGCCATGGGGACGGGGTCCTACAATGAGCAGTTCTTC. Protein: CAMGTGSYNEQFF.

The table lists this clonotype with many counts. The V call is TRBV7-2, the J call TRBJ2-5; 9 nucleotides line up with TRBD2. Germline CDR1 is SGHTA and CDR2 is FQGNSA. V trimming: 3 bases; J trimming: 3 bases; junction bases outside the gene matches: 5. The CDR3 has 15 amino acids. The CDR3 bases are TGTGCCAGCAGCTTTACCCCTAGCGGGGAAGAGACCCAGTACTTC. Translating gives CASSFTPSGEETQYF.

For the CDR3, the DNA is TGTGCCAGCAGTTCGGGGACAATGGAGGGCTACACCTTC. This encodes CASSSGTMEGYTF. The chain uses TRBV6-6 and TRBJ1-2; TRBD1 might be the D (6 bases). CDR3 length: 13 residues. Germline values: CDR1 MNHNY, CDR2 SVGAGI (reference sequence). V was shortened by 4 bases and J by 8 bases, with 14 bases between the two germline ends.

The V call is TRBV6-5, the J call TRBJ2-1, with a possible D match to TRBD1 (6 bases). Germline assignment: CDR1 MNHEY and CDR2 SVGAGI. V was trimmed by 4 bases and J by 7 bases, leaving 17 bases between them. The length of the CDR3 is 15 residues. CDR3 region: CASSSQRTELNEQFF. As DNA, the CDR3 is TGTGCCAGCAGTTCACAAAGGACAGAACTTAATGAGCAGTTCTTC.

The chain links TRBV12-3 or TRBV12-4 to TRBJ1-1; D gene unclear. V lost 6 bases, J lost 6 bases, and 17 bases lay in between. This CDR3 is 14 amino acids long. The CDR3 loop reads CASRRVGRGAEAFF. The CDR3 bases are TGTGCCAGCAGGCGTGTAGGGCGAGGCGCTGAAGCTTTCTTT.

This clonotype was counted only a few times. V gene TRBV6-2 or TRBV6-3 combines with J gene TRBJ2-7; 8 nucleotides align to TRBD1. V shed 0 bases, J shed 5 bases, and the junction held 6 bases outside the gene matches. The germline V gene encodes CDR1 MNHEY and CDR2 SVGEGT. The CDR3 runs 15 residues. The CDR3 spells CASSYSRTGRDEQYF. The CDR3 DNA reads TGTGCCAGCAGTTACTCAAGGACAGGGAGAGACGAGCAGTACTTC.

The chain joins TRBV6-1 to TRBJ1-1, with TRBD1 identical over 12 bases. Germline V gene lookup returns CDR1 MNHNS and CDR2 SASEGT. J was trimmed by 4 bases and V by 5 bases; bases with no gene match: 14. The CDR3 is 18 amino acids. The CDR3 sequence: CASSRGTGGRSSTTEAFF. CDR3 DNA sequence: TGTGCCAGCAGTAGGGGGACAGGGGGCCGGAGTTCGACCACTGAAGCTTTCTTT.

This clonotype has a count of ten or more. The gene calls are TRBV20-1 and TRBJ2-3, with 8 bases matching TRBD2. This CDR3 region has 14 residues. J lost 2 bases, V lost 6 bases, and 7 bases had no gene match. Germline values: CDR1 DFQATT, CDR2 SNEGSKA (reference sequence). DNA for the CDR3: TGCAGTGCACAAGCGGGGGTCCACACAGATACGCAGTATTTT. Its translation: CSAQAGVHTDTQYF.

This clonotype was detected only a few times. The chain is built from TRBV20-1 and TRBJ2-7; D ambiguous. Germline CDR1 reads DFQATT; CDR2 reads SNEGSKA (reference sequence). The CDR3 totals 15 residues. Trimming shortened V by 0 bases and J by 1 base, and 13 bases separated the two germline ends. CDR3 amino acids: CSARDLAVRSYEQYF. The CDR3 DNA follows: TGCAGTGCTAGAGATTTGGCCGTGAGGTCCTACGAGCAGTACTTC.